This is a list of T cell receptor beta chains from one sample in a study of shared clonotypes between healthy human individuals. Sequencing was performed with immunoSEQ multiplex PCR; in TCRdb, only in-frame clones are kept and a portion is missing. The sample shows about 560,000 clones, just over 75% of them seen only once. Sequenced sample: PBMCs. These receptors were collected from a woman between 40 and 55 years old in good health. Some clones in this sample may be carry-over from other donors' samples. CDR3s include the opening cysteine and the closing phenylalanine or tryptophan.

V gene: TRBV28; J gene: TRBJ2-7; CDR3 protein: CASSWGTEAYEQYF
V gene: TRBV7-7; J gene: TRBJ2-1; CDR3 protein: CASSSRLAGGINEQFF
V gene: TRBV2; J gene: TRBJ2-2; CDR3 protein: CASNDKNTGELFF
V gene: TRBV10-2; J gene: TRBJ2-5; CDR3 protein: CASSESGDGRRETQYF
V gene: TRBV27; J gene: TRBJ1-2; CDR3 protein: CASSTRDRGDYGYTF
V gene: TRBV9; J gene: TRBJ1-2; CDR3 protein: CASSVAAENYGYTF
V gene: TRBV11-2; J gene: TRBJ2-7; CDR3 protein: CASSLSSLAGGYEQYF
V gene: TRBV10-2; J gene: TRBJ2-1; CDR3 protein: CASSASGSNNEQFF
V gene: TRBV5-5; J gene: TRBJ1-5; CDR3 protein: CASSSGQGYSNQPQHF
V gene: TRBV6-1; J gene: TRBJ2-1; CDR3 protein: CASSAAAGANEQFF
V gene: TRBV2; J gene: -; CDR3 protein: CASKSRDASAEQYF
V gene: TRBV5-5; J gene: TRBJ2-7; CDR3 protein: CASSLGSHEQYF
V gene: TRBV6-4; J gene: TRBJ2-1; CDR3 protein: CASSPGLAASYNEQFF
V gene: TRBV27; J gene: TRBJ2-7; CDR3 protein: CASSYNRGEQYF
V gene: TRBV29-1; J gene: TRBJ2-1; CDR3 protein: CSVPDGALYNEQFF
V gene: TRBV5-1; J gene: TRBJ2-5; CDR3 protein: CASSLTISQETQYF
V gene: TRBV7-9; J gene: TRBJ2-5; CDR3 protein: CASSSRLDSSGTQYF
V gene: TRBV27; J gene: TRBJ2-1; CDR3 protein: CASSLSWVEGEQFF
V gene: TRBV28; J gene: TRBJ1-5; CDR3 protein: CASSFFGGGNQPQHF
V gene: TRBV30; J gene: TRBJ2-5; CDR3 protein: CAWSPSETQYF
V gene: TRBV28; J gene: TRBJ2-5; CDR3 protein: CASSPPGRETQYF
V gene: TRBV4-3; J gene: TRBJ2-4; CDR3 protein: CASSPVALGKNIQYF
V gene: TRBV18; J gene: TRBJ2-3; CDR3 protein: CASSPRTSGSSTDTQYF
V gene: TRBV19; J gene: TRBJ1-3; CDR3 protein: CASSIQSRSSGNTIYF
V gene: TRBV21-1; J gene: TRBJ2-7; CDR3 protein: CASSKEINSDYEQYF
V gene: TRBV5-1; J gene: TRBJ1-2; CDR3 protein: CASRLDVGGNYGYTF
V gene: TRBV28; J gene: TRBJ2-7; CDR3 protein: CASREHGAGYEQYF